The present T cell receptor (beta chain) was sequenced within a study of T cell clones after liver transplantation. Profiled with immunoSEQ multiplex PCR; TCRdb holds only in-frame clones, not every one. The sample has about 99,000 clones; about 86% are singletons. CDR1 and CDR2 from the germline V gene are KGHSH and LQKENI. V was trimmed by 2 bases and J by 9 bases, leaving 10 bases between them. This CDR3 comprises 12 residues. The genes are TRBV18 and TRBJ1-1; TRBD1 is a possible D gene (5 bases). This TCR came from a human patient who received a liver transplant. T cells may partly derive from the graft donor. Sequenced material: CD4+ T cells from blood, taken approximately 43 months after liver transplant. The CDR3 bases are TGTGCCAGCTCACCAGAGGAGGGGCAAGCTTTCTTT. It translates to CASSPEEGQAFF.